This T cell receptor (beta chain) originates from a study of blood T cell repertoires in COVID-19. Study as a whole: Samples taken during acute and convalescent COVID-19 were collected in the United States, Italy and Spain. PBMCs, B-cell-depleted T cells, or T cells were the source of the cDNA or gDNA that made up the material.

The CDR3 sequence is 12 residues long. Germline V lookup: CDR1 SNHLY, CDR2 FYNNEI. V shed 4 bases and J shed 10 bases, with 8 bases lying between them. As processed by the authors: Reference gene primer amplification gave nucleated cell count estimates. The table came from immunoSEQ multiplex PCR; TCRdb's copy has only in-frame clones and leaves some out. V and J calls plus clone size are reproduced from that table; the DNA served to infer D and trimming. The table has about 98,000 clones, about four fifths seen once; the top ten hold around 19%. This receptor was obtained from a man older than 75 with acute or convalescent COVID-19. This sequence joins TRBV2 and TRBJ1-6; D is perhaps TRBD1 (5 bases). Sequenced input: peripheral blood. The CDR3, as DNA: TGTGCCAGCAGTGCAGGGAAATCACCCCTCCACTTT. Amino acid sequence: CASSAGKSPLHF.